This record covers a single T cell receptor (beta chain). These data belong to a study of cytomegalovirus exposure and HLA in healthy donors. Between the trimmed V and J ends, which lost 3 bases and 4 bases, there was a span of 15 bases. CDR3 length equals 15 residues. Germline V CDR1 and CDR2: MNHEY, SVGAGI. The PCR ran on 60 Vbeta and 13 Jbeta primers. Sequencing used immunoSEQ multiplex PCR; TCRdb keeps in-frame clones, though not all of them. Of roughly 100,000 clones listed, approximately 72% are singletons. The sequence was collected from a young man in good health and CMV-seronegative. V and J are TRBV6-5 and TRBJ1-1; D might be TRBD1 (5 bases). Sequencing input: PBMCs. The CDR3 nucleotides are TGTGCCAGCAGTTATGAATGGGGGGTTTCCACTGAAGCTTTCTTT. Protein sequence: CASSYEWGVSTEAFF.